The rows below give T cell receptor beta chains drawn from one sample of a study of T cell responses to AZD1222 COVID-19 vaccine. This table comes from immunoSEQ multiplex PCR, and its TCRdb copy is limited to in-frame clones, with some not included. The table records 140,000 or so clones, roughly 88% of them present only once. Sample: peripheral blood, taken 28 days after the second dose of the MenACWY control vaccine. The receptor set was obtained from an adult who received the MenACWY meningococcal vaccine as a control. CDR3s include the opening cysteine and the closing phenylalanine or tryptophan. Each record gives: J gene, D gene, V gene, clone size, CDR3 protein, CDR3 DNA. The D gene is left open where the match is weak. Clone size, where shown, is once, few, many, or a class for clones that have expanded.

j_call: TRBJ1-4
d_call: .
v_call: TRBV7-9
clone_size: .
cdr3_aa: CASSEQGSNEKLFF
cdr3_nt: TGTGCCAGCAGCGAGCAGGGTTCTAATGAAAAACTGTTTTTT

j_call: TRBJ1-2
d_call: TRBD1
v_call: TRBV7-8
clone_size: .
cdr3_aa: CASSLQTGGDYGYTF
cdr3_nt: TGTGCCAGCAGCCTTCAGACAGGGGGCGACTATGGCTACACCTTC

j_call: TRBJ2-3
d_call: .
v_call: TRBV14
clone_size: few
cdr3_aa: CASRKGTDTQYF
cdr3_nt: TGTGCCAGCAGGAAGGGAACAGATACGCAGTATTTT

j_call: TRBJ1-3
d_call: .
v_call: TRBV24-1
clone_size: .
cdr3_aa: CATSDFTGNTIYF
cdr3_nt: TGTGCCACCAGTGATTTTACTGGAAACACCATATATTTT

j_call: TRBJ1-5
d_call: TRBD1
v_call: TRBV6-6
clone_size: .
cdr3_aa: CASSAGQGFNQPQHF
cdr3_nt: TGTGCCAGCAGTGCCGGACAGGGGTTTAATCAGCCCCAGCATTTT

j_call: TRBJ1-1
d_call: .
v_call: TRBV5-1
clone_size: .
cdr3_aa: CASSLTGTEAFF
cdr3_nt: TGCGCCAGCAGCTTGACCGGGACTGAAGCTTTCTTT

j_call: TRBJ1-1
d_call: .
v_call: TRBV7-9
clone_size: .
cdr3_aa: CASSANTANTEAFF
cdr3_nt: TGTGCCAGCAGTGCGAACACAGCGAACACTGAAGCTTTCTTT

j_call: TRBJ2-2
d_call: TRBD1
v_call: TRBV5-4
clone_size: .
cdr3_aa: CASSPAGGNAGELFF
cdr3_nt: TGTGCCAGCAGCCCGGCAGGGGGTAACGCCGGGGAGCTGTTTTTT

j_call: TRBJ1-1
d_call: .
v_call: TRBV11-3
clone_size: .
cdr3_aa: CASSSQGGPSEAFF
cdr3_nt: TGTGCCAGCAGCTCACAGGGAGGTCCATCTGAAGCTTTCTTT

j_call: TRBJ2-7
d_call: .
v_call: TRBV5-1
clone_size: few
cdr3_aa: CASRSGGLLDEQYF
cdr3_nt: TGCGCCAGCAGGTCCGGGGGTCTTCTGGACGAGCAGTACTTC

j_call: TRBJ2-2
d_call: .
v_call: TRBV9
clone_size: .
cdr3_aa: CASSVARVSNGELFF
cdr3_nt: TGTGCCAGCAGCGTAGCGCGTGTATCCAACGGGGAGCTGTTTTTT

j_call: TRBJ2-5
d_call: .
v_call: TRBV12-5
clone_size: .
cdr3_aa: CASGFGGGETQYF
cdr3_nt: TGTGCTAGTGGTTTTGGAGGGGGAGAGACCCAGTACTTC

j_call: TRBJ2-5
d_call: .
v_call: TRBV11-2
clone_size: .
cdr3_aa: CASSFISPPGETQYF
cdr3_nt: TGTGCCAGCAGCTTCATCTCCCCTCCAGGAGAGACCCAGTACTTC

j_call: TRBJ1-6
d_call: TRBD1
v_call: TRBV7-8
clone_size: many
cdr3_aa: CASSLSRDSHNSPLHF
cdr3_nt: TGTGCCAGCAGCTTAAGCCGGGACAGCCATAATTCACCCCTCCACTTT

j_call: TRBJ1-1
d_call: TRBD1
v_call: TRBV2
clone_size: .
cdr3_aa: CASSMTGATEAFF
cdr3_nt: TGTGCCAGCAGTATGACAGGGGCCACTGAAGCTTTCTTT

j_call: TRBJ2-1
d_call: TRBD1
v_call: TRBV7-2
clone_size: .
cdr3_aa: CASTIEGTGYNEQFF
cdr3_nt: TGTGCCAGCACCATCGAGGGGACAGGATACAATGAGCAGTTCTTC

j_call: TRBJ2-3
d_call: .
v_call: TRBV7-2
clone_size: .
cdr3_aa: CASSLVRGMADTQYF
cdr3_nt: TGTGCCAGCAGCTTAGTCCGCGGGATGGCAGATACGCAGTATTTT

j_call: TRBJ2-1
d_call: .
v_call: TRBV4-2
clone_size: .
cdr3_aa: CASSHQDRDNEQFF
cdr3_nt: TGTGCCAGCAGCCATCAGGACAGAGACAATGAGCAGTTCTTC

j_call: TRBJ2-7
d_call: .
v_call: TRBV12-3/TRBV12-4
clone_size: .
cdr3_aa: CASSLERIQYF
cdr3_nt: TGTGCCAGCAGTTTAGAGAGAATCCAGTACTTC

j_call: TRBJ2-1
d_call: .
v_call: TRBV7-5
clone_size: .
cdr3_aa: CARSCPGGVTIYNEQFF
cdr3_nt: TGTGCCAGAAGCTGTCCGGGAGGGGTAACCATCTACAATGAGCAGTTCTTC

j_call: TRBJ1-3
d_call: .
v_call: TRBV15
clone_size: .
cdr3_aa: CATSSWGSSGNTIYF
cdr3_nt: TGTGCCACCAGCTCCTGGGGCTCCTCTGGAAACACCATATATTTT

j_call: TRBJ1-1
d_call: .
v_call: TRBV29-1
clone_size: .
cdr3_aa: CSVGERLNTEAFF
cdr3_nt: TGCAGCGTTGGAGAGAGATTGAACACTGAAGCTTTCTTT

j_call: TRBJ1-1
d_call: .
v_call: TRBV5-1
clone_size: .
cdr3_aa: CASSLGGSNEAFF
cdr3_nt: TGCGCCAGCAGCTTGGGGGGGTCGAATGAAGCTTTCTTT

j_call: TRBJ2-7
d_call: TRBD1
v_call: TRBV25-1
clone_size: .
cdr3_aa: CASSVGTGAYEQYF
cdr3_nt: TGTGCCAGCAGTGTCGGGACAGGGGCCTACGAGCAGTACTTC

j_call: TRBJ2-3
d_call: .
v_call: TRBV19
clone_size: once
cdr3_aa: CATKTYAGSDLDTQYF
cdr3_nt: TGTGCCACTAAAACCTATGCCGGGAGCGATTTAGATACGCAGTATTTT

j_call: TRBJ1-4
d_call: .
v_call: TRBV3-1/TRBV3-2
clone_size: .
cdr3_aa: CASSQEGAGEKLFF
cdr3_nt: TGTGCCAGCAGCCAAGAGGGGGCGGGTGAAAAACTGTTTTTT

j_call: TRBJ1-5
d_call: .
v_call: TRBV14
clone_size: .
cdr3_aa: CASSQGNQPQHF
cdr3_nt: TGTGCCAGCAGCCAAGGAAATCAGCCCCAGCATTTT